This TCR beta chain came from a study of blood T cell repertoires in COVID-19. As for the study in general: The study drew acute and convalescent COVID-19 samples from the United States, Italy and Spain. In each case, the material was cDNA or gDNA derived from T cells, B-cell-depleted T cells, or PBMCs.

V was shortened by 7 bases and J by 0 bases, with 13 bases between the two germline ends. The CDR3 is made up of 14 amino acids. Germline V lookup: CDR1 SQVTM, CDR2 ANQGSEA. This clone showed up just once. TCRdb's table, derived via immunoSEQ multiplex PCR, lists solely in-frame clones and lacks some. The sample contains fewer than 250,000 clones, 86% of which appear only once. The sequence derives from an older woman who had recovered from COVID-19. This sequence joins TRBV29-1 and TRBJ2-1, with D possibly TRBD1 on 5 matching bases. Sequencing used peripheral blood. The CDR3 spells CSASQDFSYNEQFF. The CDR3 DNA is TGCAGCGCCTCACAGGATTTCTCCTACAATGAGCAGTTCTTC.